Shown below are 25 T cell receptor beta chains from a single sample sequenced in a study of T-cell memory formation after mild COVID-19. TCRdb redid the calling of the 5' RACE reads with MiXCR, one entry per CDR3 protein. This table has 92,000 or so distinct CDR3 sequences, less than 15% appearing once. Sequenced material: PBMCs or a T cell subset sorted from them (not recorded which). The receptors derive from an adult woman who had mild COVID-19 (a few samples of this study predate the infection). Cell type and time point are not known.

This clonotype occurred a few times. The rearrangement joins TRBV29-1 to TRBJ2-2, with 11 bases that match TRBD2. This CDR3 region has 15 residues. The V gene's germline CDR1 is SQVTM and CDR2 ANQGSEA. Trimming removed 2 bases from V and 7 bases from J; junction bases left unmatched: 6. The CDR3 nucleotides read TGCAGCGTTGAATTAGCGGGAGGGCCTAACGGGGAGCTGTTTTTT. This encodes CSVELAGGPNGELFF.

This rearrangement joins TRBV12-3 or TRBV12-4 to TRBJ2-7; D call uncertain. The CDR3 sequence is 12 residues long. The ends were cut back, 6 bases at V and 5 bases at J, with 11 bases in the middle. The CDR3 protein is CASSPIRDEQYF. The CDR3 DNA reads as TGTGCCAGCAGCCCAATTAGAGACGAGCAGTACTTC.

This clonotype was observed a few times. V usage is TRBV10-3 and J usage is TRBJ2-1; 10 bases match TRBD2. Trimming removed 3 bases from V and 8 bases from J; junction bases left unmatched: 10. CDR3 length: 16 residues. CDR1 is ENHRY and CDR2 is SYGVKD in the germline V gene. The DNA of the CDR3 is TGTGCCATCAGTGACCACCAGCGGGGGGGCGGGCATGAGCAGTTCTTC. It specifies CAISDHQRGGGHEQFF.

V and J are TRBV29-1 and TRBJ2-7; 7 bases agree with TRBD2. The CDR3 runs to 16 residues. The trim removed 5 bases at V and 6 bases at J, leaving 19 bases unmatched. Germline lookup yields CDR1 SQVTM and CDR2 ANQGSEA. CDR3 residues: CSVLNSGPTSRVEQYF. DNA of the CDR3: TGCAGCGTTCTAAACTCAGGGCCGACTAGCCGGGTCGAGCAGTACTTC.

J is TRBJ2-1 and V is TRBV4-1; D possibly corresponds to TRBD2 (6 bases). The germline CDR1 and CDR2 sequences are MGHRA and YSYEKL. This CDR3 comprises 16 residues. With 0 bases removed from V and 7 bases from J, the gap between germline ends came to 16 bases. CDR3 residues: CASSQDRSSVRNEQFF. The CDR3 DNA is TGCGCCAGCAGCCAAGATCGTTCTAGCGTGCGGAATGAGCAGTTCTTC.

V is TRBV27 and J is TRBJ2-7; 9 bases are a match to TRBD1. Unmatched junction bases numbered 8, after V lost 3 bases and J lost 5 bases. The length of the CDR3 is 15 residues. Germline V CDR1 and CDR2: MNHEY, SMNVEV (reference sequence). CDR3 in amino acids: CASSFTTGGVHEQYF. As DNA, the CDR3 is TGTGCCAGCAGTTTCACCACAGGGGGCGTCCACGAGCAGTACTTC.

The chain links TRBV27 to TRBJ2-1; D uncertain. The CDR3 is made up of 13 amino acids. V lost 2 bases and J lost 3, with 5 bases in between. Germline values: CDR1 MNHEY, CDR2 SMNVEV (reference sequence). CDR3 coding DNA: TGTGCCAGCAGTTTAGACTTCTACAATGAGCAGTTCTTC. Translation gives CASSLDFYNEQFF.

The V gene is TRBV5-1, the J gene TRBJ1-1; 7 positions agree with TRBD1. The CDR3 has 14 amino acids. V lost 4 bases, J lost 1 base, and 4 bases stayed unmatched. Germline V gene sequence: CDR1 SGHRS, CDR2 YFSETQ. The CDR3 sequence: CASSTGQPNTEAFF. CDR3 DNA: TGCGCCAGCAGCACGGGACAGCCGAACACTGAAGCTTTCTTT.

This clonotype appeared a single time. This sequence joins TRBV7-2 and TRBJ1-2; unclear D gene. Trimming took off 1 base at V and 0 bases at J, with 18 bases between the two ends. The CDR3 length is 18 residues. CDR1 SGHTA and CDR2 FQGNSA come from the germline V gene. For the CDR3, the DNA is TGTGCCAGCAGCTTAGAGGGTCACAGTCCTTCAGCTAACTATGGCTACACCTTC. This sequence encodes CASSLEGHSPSANYGYTF.

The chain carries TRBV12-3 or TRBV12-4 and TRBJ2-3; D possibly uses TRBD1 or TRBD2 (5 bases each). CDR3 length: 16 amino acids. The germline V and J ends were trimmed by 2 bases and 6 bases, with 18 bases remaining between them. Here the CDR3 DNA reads TGTGCCAGCAGTTTACGAGGGGAGATTGGCTCGGATACGCAGTATTTT. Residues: CASSLRGEIGSDTQYF.

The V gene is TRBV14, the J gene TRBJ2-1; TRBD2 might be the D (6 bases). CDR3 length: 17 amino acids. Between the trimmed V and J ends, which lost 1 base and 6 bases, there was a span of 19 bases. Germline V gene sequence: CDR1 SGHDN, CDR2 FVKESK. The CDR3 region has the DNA TGTGCCAGCAGCCAAGCAGGAGGGATCTTAGGGGCCAATGAGCAGTTCTTC. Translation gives CASSQAGGILGANEQFF.

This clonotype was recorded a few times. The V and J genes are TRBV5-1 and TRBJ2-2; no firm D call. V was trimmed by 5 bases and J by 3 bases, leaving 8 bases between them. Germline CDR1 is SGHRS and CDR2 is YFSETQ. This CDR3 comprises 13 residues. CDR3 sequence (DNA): TGCGCCAGCAGGACCCTCGACACCGGGGAGCTGTTTTTT. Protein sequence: CASRTLDTGELFF.

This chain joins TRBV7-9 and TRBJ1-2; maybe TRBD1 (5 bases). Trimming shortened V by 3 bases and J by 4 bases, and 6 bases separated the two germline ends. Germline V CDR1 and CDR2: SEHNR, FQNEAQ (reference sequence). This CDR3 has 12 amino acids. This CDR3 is CASSFDSYGYTF. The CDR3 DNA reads TGTGCCAGCAGCTTCGACAGCTATGGCTACACCTTC.

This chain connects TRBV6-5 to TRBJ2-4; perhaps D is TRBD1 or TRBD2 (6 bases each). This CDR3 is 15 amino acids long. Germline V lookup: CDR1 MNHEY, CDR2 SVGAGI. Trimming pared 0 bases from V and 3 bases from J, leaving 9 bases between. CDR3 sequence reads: CASSYSGGGKNIQYF. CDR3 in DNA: TGTGCCAGCAGTTACTCGGGGGGCGGCAAAAACATTCAGTACTTC.

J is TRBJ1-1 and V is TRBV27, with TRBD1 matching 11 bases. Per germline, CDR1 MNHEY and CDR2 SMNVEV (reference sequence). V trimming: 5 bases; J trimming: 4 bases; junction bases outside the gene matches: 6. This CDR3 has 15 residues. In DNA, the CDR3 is TGTGCCAGCAGTAGGACAGGGGGCAGTGGCACTGAAGCTTTCTTT. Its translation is CASSRTGGSGTEAFF.

The CDR3 reads CSVIQDFTLHF. CDR3 coding DNA: TGCAGCGTTATACAGGACTTCACCCTCCACTTT. This rearrangement joins TRBV29-1 to TRBJ1-6, with D possibly TRBD1 on 5 matching bases. Germline CDR1 is SQVTM and CDR2 is ANQGSEA. Trimming pared 5 bases from V and 14 bases from J, leaving 13 bases between. CDR3 length equals 11 residues. Supplemented by reference TRBV29-1 and TRBJ1-6, the full variable domain reads SAVISQKPSRDICQRGTSLTIQCQVDSQVTMMFWYRQQPGQSLTLIATANQGSEATYESGFVIDKFPISRPNLTFSTLTVSNMSPEDSSIYLCSVIQDFTLHFGNGTRLTVT.

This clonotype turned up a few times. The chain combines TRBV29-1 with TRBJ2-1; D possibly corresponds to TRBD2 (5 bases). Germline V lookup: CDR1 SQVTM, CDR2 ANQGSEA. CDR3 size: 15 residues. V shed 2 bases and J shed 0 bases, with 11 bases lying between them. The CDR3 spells CSVEFGKSSYNEQFF. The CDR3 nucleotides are TGCAGCGTTGAATTCGGGAAGAGCTCCTACAATGAGCAGTTCTTC.

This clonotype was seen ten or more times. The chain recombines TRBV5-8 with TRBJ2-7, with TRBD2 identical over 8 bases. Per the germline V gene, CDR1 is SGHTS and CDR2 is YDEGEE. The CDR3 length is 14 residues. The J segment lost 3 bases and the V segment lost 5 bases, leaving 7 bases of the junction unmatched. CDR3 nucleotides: TGTGCCAGCAGTCTGGCGGGAGGATACTACGAGCAGTACTTC. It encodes CASSLAGGYYEQYF.

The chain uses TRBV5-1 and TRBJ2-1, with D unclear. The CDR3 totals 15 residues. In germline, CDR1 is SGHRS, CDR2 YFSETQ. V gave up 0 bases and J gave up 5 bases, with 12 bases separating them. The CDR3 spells CASSLVSPPDNEQFF. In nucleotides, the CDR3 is TGCGCCAGCAGCTTGGTAAGTCCACCTGACAATGAGCAGTTCTTC. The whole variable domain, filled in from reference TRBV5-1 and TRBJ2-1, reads KAGVTQTPRYLIKTRGQQVTLSCSPISGHRSVSWYQQTPGQGLQFLFEYFSETQRNKGNFPGRFSGRQFSNSRSEMNVSTLELGDSALYLCASSLVSPPDNEQFFGPGTRLTVL.

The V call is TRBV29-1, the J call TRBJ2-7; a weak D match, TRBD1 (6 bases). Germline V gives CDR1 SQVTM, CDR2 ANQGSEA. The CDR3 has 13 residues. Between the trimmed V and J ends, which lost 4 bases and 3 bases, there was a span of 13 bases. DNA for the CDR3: TGCAGCGTTGTTGCCCCACAGGGCTACGAGCAGTACTTC. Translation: CSVVAPQGYEQYF.

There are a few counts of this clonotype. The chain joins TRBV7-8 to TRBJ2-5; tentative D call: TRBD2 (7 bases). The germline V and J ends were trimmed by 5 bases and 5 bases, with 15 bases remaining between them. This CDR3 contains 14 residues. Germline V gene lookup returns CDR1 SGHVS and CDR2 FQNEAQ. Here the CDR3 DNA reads TGTGCCAGCAGCCCCTCGGGGGGCGAGGAGACCCAGTACTTC. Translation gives CASSPSGGEETQYF.

This CDR3 reads CASSYPPGGTAFF. CDR3 DNA: TGTGCCAGCAGTTACCCTCCCGGAGGTACAGCTTTCTTT. The chain recombines TRBV6-2 or TRBV6-3 with TRBJ1-1, with unresolved D. Trimming stripped 2 bases from V and 10 bases from J, with 14 bases between. CDR1 is MNHEY, CDR2 SVGEGT, per germline. The CDR3 is 13 residues long.

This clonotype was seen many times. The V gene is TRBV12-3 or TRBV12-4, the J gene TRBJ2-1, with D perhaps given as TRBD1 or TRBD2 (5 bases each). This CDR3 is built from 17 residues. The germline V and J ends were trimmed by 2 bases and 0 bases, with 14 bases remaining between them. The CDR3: CASSLPGAPRSYNEQFF. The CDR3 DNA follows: TGTGCCAGCAGTTTACCCGGGGCGCCCCGCTCCTACAATGAGCAGTTCTTC.

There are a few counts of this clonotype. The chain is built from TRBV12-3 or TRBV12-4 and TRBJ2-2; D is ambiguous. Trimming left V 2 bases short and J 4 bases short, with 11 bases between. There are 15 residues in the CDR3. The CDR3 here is CASSLNPWGTGELFF. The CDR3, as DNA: TGTGCCAGCAGTTTAAATCCTTGGGGCACCGGGGAGCTGTTTTTT.

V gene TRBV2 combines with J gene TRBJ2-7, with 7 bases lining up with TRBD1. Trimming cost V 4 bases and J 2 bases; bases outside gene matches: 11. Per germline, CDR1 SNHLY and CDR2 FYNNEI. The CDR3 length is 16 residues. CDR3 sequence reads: CASSVGRDSLTYEQYF. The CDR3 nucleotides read TGTGCCAGCAGTGTAGGCCGGGACAGTTTGACCTACGAGCAGTACTTC.